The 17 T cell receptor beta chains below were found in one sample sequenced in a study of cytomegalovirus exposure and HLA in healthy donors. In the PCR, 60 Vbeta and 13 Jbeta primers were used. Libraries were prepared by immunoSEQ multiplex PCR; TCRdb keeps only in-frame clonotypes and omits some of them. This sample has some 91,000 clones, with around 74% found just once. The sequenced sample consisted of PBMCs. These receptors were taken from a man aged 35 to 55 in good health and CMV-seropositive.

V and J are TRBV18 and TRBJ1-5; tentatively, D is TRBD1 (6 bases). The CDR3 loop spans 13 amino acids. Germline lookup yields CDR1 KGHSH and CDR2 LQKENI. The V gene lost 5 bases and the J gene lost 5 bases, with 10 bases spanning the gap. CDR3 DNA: TGTGCCAGCTCAGGGGGGGCCCATCAGCCCCAGCATTTT. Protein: CASSGGAHQPQHF.

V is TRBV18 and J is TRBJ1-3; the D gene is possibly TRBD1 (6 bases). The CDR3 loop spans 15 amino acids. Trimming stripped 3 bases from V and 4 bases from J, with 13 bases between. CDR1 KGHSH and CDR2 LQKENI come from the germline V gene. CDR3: CASSPQQGPGNTIYF. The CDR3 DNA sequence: TGTGCCAGCTCACCCCAACAGGGTCCCGGAAACACCATATATTTT.

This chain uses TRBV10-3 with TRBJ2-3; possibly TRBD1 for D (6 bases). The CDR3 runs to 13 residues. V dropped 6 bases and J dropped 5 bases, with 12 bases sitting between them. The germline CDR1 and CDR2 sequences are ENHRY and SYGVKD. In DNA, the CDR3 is TGTGCCATCAGCGCAAACAGGGAAGATACGCAGTATTTT. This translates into CAISANREDTQYF.

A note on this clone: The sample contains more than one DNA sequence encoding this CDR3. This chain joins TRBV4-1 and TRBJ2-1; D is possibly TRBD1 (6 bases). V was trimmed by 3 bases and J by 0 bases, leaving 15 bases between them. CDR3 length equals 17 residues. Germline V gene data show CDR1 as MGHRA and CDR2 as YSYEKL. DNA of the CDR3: TGCGCCAGCAGCCACAATGGACAGCCGAGCTCCTACAATGAGCAGTTCTTC. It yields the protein CASSHNGQPSSYNEQFF.

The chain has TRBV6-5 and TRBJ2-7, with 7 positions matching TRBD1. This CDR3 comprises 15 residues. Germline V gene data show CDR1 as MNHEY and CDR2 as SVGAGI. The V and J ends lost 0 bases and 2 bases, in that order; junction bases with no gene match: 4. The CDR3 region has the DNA TGTGCCAGCAGTTACTCTTCGGGACAGACCTACGAGCAGTACTTC. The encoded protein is CASSYSSGQTYEQYF.

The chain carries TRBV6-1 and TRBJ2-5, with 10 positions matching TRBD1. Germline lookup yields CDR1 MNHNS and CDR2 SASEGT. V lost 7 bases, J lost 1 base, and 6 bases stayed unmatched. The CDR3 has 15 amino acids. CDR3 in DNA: TGTGCCAGCACTCGGACAGGGGGGCTCCAAGAGACCCAGTACTTC. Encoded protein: CASTRTGGLQETQYF.

CDR3 sequence reads: CATSPGYGSYGYTF. In DNA form, the CDR3 reads TGTGCCACCTCCCCAGGGTACGGGAGCTATGGCTACACCTTC. The gene calls are TRBV6-4 and TRBJ1-2; D perhaps matches TRBD1 (5 bases). Germline loops: CDR1 MRHNA, CDR2 SNTAGT. This CDR3 has 14 residues. Trimming stripped 10 bases from V and 4 bases from J, with 19 bases between.

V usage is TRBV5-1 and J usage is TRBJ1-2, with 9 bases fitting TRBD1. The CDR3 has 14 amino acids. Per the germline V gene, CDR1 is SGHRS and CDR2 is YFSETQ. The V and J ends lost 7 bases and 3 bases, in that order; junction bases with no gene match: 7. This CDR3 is CASGGQGLDYGYTF. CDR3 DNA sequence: TGCGCCAGCGGAGGACAGGGGTTAGACTATGGCTACACCTTC.

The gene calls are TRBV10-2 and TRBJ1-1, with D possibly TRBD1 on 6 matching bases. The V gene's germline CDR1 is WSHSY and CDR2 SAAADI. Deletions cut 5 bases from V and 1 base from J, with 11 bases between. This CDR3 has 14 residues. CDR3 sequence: CASSQGRANTEAFF. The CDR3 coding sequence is TGCGCCAGCAGTCAGGGGCGAGCGAACACTGAAGCTTTCTTT.

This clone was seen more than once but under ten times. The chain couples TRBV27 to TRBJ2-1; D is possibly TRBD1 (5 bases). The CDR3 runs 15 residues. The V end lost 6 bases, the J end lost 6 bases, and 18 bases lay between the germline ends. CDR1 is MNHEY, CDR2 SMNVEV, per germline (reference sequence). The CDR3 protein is CASSLYDTQANEQFF. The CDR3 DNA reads TGTGCCAGCAGCCTATACGACACACAGGCCAATGAGCAGTTCTTC.

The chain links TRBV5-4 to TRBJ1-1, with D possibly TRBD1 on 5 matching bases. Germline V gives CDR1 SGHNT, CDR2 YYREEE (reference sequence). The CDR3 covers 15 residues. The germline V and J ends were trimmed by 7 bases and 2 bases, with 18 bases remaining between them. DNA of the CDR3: TGTGCCAGCGGTACCTCCGGGGGGGGTAACACTGAAGCTTTCTTT. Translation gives CASGTSGGGNTEAFF.

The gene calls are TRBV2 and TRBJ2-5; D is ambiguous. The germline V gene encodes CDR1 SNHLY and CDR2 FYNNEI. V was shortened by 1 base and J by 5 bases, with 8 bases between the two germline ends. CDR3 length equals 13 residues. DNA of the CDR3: TGTGCCAGCAGTGAAGGCGTAGTGGAGACCCAGTACTTC. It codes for CASSEGVVETQYF.

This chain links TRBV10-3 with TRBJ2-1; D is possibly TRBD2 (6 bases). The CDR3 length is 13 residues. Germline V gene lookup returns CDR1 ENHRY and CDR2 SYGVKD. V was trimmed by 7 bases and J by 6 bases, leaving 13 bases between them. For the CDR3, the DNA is TGTGCCATCAATTCGGGACTGGGCAATGAGCAGTTCTTC. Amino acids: CAINSGLGNEQFF.

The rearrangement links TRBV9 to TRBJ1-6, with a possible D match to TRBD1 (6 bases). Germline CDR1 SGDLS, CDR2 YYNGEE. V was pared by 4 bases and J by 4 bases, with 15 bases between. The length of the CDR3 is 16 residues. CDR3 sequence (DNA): TGTGCCAGCAGCCCGACCGGACAGTCTTATAATTCACCCCTCCACTTT. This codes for CASSPTGQSYNSPLHF.

CDR3 in DNA: TGTGCCAGCAGCTTAGGTATGGAGACCCAGTACTTC. Amino acids: CASSLGMETQYF. The chain recombines TRBV7-9 with TRBJ2-5, with no clear D. The V and J ends lost 1 base and 5 bases respectively, with 5 bases between them. Germline assignment: CDR1 SEHNR and CDR2 FQNEAQ (reference sequence). CDR3 length equals 12 residues.

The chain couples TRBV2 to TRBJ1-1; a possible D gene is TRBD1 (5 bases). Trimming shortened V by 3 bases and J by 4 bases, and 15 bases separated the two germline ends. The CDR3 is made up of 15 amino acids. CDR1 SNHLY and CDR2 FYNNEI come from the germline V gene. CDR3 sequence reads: CASSEFGALGTEAFF. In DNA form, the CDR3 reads TGTGCCAGCAGTGAGTTTGGGGCCTTGGGCACTGAAGCTTTCTTT. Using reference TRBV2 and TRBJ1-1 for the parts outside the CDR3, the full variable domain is EPEVTQTPSHQVTQMGQEVILRCVPISNHLYFYWYRQILGQKVEFLVSFYNNEISEKSEIFDDQFSVERPDGSNFTLKIRSTKLEDSAMYFCASSEFGALGTEAFFGQGTRLTVV.

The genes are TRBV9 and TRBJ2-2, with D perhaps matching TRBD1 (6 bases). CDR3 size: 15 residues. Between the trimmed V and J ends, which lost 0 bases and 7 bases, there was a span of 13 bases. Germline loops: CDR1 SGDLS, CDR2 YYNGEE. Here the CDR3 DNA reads TGTGCCAGCAGCGTAGCCAGGGGTCCTGTCGGGGAGCTGTTTTTT. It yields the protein CASSVARGPVGELFF.